This TCR beta chain was identified in a study of T cell responses to AZD1222 COVID-19 vaccine. Study background: Doses given second, at about 4 or about 12 weeks, were pooled.

Per germline, CDR1 LGHDT and CDR2 YNNKEL (reference sequence). The CDR3 consists of 15 residues. The germline V and J ends were trimmed by 3 bases and 1 base, with 12 bases remaining between them. Generated by immunoSEQ multiplex PCR, the TCRdb table keeps only in-frame clones and is missing some. The profile shows about 67,000 clones, less than 90% of them singletons. This receptor was taken from an adult in good health. Material: peripheral blood, obtained on day 0 of AZD1222 vaccination. V usage is TRBV3-1 (or the pseudogene TRBV3-2) and J usage is TRBJ1-2; D is possibly TRBD1 (5 bases). The chain's CDR3 is CASSQRGGGNYGYTF. CDR3 DNA: TGTGCCAGCAGCCAGAGAGGCGGGGGTAACTATGGCTACACCTTC.